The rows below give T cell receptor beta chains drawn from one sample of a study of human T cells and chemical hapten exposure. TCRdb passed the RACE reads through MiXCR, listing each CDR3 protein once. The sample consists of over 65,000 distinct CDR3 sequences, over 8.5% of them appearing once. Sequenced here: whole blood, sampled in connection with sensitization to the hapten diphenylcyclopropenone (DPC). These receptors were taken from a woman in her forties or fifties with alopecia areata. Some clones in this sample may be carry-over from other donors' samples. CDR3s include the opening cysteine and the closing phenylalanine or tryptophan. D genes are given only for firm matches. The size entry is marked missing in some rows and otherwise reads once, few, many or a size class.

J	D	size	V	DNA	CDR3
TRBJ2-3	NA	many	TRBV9	TGTGCCAGCAGCGGGGGGTCTAGCACAGATACGCAGTATTTT	CASSGGSSTDTQYF
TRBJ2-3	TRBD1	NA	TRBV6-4	TGTGCCAGCAGCCCTCAGGGGGTACATACCACAGATACGCAGTATTTT	CASSPQGVHTTDTQYF
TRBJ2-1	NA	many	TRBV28	TGTGCCAGCAGTTTCTCGGTTAATGAGCAGTTCTTC	CASSFSVNEQFF
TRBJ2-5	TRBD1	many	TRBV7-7	TGTGCCAGCAGCCCGATGACAGGGGGTCGGGGGACCCAGTACTTC	CASSPMTGGRGTQYF
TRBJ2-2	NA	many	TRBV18	TGTGCCAGCTCACCAACCGGGACTTCCACCGGGGAGCTGTTTTTT	CASSPTGTSTGELFF
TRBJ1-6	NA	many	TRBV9	TGTGCCAGCAGCGTAGAGGGCATGTATAATTCACCCCTCCACTTT	CASSVEGMYNSPLHF
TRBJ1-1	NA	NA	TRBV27	TGTGCCAGCAGTGGTACGAGACAGAGGAACACTGAAGCTTTCTTT	CASSGTRQRNTEAFF
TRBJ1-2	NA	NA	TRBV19	TGTGCCAGTAGTATAGATCTCAGGCGCTATGGCTACACCTTC	CASSIDLRRYGYTF
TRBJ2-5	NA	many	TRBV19	TGTGCCAGTAGTATAGAGGCGGCGAAGACCCAGTACTTC	CASSIEAAKTQYF
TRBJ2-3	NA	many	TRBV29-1	TGCAGCGTTGAAGACCCCTGGACCTCCGGTTATACGCAGTATTTT	CSVEDPWTSGYTQYF
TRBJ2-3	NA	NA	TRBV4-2	TGTGCCAGCAGCCAAGAGCCGAGCTCCGGTCGCACAGATACGCAGTATTTT	CASSQEPSSGRTDTQYF
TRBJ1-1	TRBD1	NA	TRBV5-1	TGCGCCAGCAGCCCAGGGGGCAAGGAAGCTTTCTTT	CASSPGGKEAFF
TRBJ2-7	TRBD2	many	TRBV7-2	TGTGCCAGCTGCCGGGGCGGGAGCGTATACGAGCAGTACTTC	CASCRGGSVYEQYF
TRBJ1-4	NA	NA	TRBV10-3	TGTGCCACCTCAGGGGCGATTAATGAAAAACTGTTTTTT	CATSGAINEKLFF
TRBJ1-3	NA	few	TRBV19	TGTGCCAGTAGTCTAAGGCCTTTCTCTGGAAACACCATATATTTT	CASSLRPFSGNTIYF
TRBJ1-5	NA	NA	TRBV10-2	TGCGCCAGCAGTGACCGGGGTACCATAAATCAGCCCCAGCATTTT	CASSDRGTINQPQHF
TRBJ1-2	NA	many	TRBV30	TGTGCCTGGGAGACCGTTTCGGGGGCATATGGCTACACCTTC	CAWETVSGAYGYTF
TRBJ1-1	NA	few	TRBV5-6	TGTGCCAGCAGCCCAATTGCCTTTCAGGGCGGCACTGAAGCTTTCTTT	CASSPIAFQGGTEAFF
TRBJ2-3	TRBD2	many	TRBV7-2	TGTGCCAGCAGCTTAGGCCCTAGCGGCCTGAGCACAGATACGCAGTATTTT	CASSLGPSGLSTDTQYF
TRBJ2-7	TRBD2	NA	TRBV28	TGTGCCAGCAGCCACCCGTCGGGAGGAAACTACGAGCAGTACTTC	CASSHPSGGNYEQYF
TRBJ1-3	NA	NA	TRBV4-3	TGCGCCAGCAGCCAAGATCGGTCAATCTCTGGAAACACCATATATTTT	CASSQDRSISGNTIYF
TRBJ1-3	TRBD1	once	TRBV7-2	TGTGTCAGCAGCTACACAGGGGTCTCTGGAAACACCATATATTTT	CVSSYTGVSGNTIYF